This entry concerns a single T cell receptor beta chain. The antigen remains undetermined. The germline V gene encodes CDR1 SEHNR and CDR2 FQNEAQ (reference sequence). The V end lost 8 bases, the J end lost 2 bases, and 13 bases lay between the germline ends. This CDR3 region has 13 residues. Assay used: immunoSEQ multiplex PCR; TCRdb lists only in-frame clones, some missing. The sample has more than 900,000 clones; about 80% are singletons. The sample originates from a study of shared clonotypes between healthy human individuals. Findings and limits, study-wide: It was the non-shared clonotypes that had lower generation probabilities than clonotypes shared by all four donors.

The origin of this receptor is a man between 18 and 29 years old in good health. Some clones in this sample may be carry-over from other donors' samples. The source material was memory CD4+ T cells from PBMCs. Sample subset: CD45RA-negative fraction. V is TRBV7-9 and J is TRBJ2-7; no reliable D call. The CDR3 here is CASRGVIPYEQYF. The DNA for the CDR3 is TGTGCCAGCCGTGGGGTGATTCCCTACGAGCAGTACTTC.